This T cell receptor (beta chain) was identified in a study of blood T cells in healthy people across ages. Peripheral blood from each donor was collected in a volume of 8.5 to 10 milliliters. The total RNA that was extracted per sample amounted to at least 5.5 micrograms. Regarding this clonotype: This may come from a read error, since a much larger clone is one base off.

A sample-barcoded 5' primer and a J-beta primer mix were used in a second PCR of roughly 6 to 11 cycles. With 12 random nucleotides, a template-switch adaptor tagged each individual cDNA molecule. One entry per CDR3 protein results from TCRdb running MiXCR on the 5' RACE reads. This sample has approximately 1,700,000 distinct CDR3 sequences, with about two fifths found just once. J lost 5 bases, V lost 0 bases, and 3 bases had no gene match. The CDR3 loop spans 14 amino acids. CDR1 and CDR2 (germline): SQVTM, ANQGSEA. The chain couples TRBV29-1 to TRBJ1-4; TRBD1 aligns across 7 bases. This clonotype was obtained from a human donor in good health. The specimen sequenced was blood. The CDR3 here is CSVEEDRRNEKLFF. The CDR3, as DNA: TGCAGCGTTGAAGAGGACAGGAGAAATGAAAAACTGTTTTTT. The entire variable domain, with the rest obtained from reference TRBV29-1 and TRBJ1-4, is as follows: SAVISQKPSRDICQRGTSLTIQCQVDSQVTMMFWYRQQPGQSLTLIATANQGSEATYESGFVIDKFPISRPNLTFSTLTVSNMSPEDSSIYLCSVEEDRRNEKLFFGSGTQLSVL.